This T cell receptor (beta chain) appears in the sequencing data of a study of blood T cell repertoires in COVID-19. This CDR3 spans 13 amino acids. V dropped 0 bases and J dropped 3 bases, with 6 bases sitting between them. From germline, CDR1 is MNHEY and CDR2 SVGEGT. Original processing notes: By means of reference gene primer amplification, nucleated cell counts were estimated. Sequencing was performed with immunoSEQ multiplex PCR; in TCRdb, only in-frame clones are kept and a portion is missing. Clonal size and the V and J genes are those of that table, whereas D and trimming came from the DNA. The repertoire consists of fewer than 350,000 clones, with roughly 86% occurring once and the leading ten covering approximately 1%.

The chain uses TRBV6-2 or TRBV6-3 and TRBJ2-7, with no clear D. This TCR derives from a woman in her thirties who had recovered from COVID-19. Sequencing was performed on PBMCs or T cells enriched from blood (not recorded which). CDR3 amino acids: CASSYSMRYEQYF. CDR3 sequence (DNA): TGTGCCAGCAGTTACTCTATGCGCTACGAGCAGTACTTC.